The 27 T cell receptor beta chains below were found in one sample sequenced in a study of blood T cell repertoires in COVID-19. Some clones are missing from TCRdb's copy, which holds only in-frame ones; the method was immunoSEQ multiplex PCR. The sample lists about 240,000 clones; about nine tenths were seen once. The sequencing sample was made of peripheral blood. These receptors were taken from a man aged 55 to 70 who had recovered from COVID-19.

The chain recombines TRBV9 with TRBJ2-1; maybe TRBD2 (6 bases). The V gene lost 0 bases and the J gene lost 5 bases, with 18 bases spanning the gap. CDR3 length: 17 amino acids. Per germline, CDR1 SGDLS and CDR2 YYNGEE. CDR3 nucleotide sequence: TGTGCCAGCAGCGTAGCTACGGGACTCGTAGGGGACAATGAGCAGTTCTTC. This translates into CASSVATGLVGDNEQFF.

The V and J genes are TRBV3-1 (or the pseudogene TRBV3-2) and TRBJ2-3; 10 nucleotides match TRBD2. The CDR3 is made up of 13 amino acids. Germline CDR1 and CDR2: LGHDT and YNNKEL (reference sequence). The junction had 7 bases not matched to a gene; V was cut back by 7 bases and J by 9 bases. The CDR3 DNA follows: TGTGCCAGCACGAGCGGGGGGGCCTGGACGCAGTATTTT. Its protein is CASTSGGAWTQYF.

This chain uses TRBV20-1 with TRBJ1-1; D call uncertain. This CDR3 region has 11 residues. CDR1 is DFQATT, CDR2 SNEGSKA, per germline (reference sequence). V was shortened by 3 bases and J by 8 bases, with 10 bases between the two germline ends. This chain's CDR3 is CSARVGREAFF. For the CDR3, the DNA is TGCAGTGCTAGGGTTGGGAGGGAAGCTTTCTTT.

This clone was counted a single time. V is TRBV4-1 and J is TRBJ2-3; D is possibly TRBD1 (6 bases). Trimming took off 0 bases at V and 6 bases at J, with 16 bases between the two ends. The CDR3 has 16 residues. Germline lookup yields CDR1 MGHRA and CDR2 YSYEKL. CDR3: CASSQDPNREFDTQYF. In nucleotides, the CDR3 is TGCGCCAGCAGCCAAGATCCAAACAGGGAATTTGATACGCAGTATTTT.

The chain joins TRBV6-1 to TRBJ1-2; TRBD1 matches at 7 bases. The CDR3 spans 14 residues. J lost 7 bases, V lost 2 bases, and 7 bases had no gene match. The germline CDR1 and CDR2 sequences are MNHNS and SASEGT. CDR3 sequence (DNA): TGTGCCAGCAGTGAAAACTCAGGGGGATTTGGCTACACCTTC. It encodes CASSENSGGFGYTF.

This rearrangement joins TRBV3-1 (or the pseudogene TRBV3-2) to TRBJ1-1; 7 nucleotides match TRBD1. V lost 5 bases and J lost 1; bases outside the gene matches: 13. Per germline, CDR1 LGHDT and CDR2 YNNKEL (reference sequence). The CDR3 covers 17 residues. The CDR3 is CASSDRQGRSENTEAFF. The CDR3 DNA reads TGTGCCAGCAGCGACCGACAGGGTCGGTCGGAGAACACTGAAGCTTTCTTT.

The V call is TRBV6-5, the J call TRBJ2-7; maybe TRBD1 (5 bases). The CDR3 runs 15 residues. CDR1 is MNHEY, CDR2 SVGAGI, per germline. The V gene lost 6 bases and the J gene lost 2 bases, with 17 bases spanning the gap. CDR3 in DNA: TGTGCCAGCAGCTACCACGCGGACAACACCTACGAGCAGTACGTC. This gives the protein CASSYHADNTYEQYV.

J is TRBJ2-3 and V is TRBV30; D gene unclear. The CDR3 sequence is 15 residues long. Deletions cut 2 bases from V and 2 bases from J, with 14 bases between. CDR1 GTSNPN and CDR2 SVGIG come from the germline V gene (reference sequence). CDR3 loop: CAWSLTEKDTDTQYF. The CDR3, as DNA: TGTGCCTGGAGTTTAACCGAGAAAGACACAGATACGCAGTATTTT.

The V and J genes are TRBV7-9 and TRBJ1-6; TRBD1 matches at 9 bases. There are 14 residues in the CDR3. V shed 5 bases and J 5 bases; nucleotides not matched to a gene: 1. CDR1 SEHNR and CDR2 FQNEAQ come from the germline V gene (reference sequence). The CDR3 nucleotides are TGTGCCAGCAGCAGACAGGGGGATAATTCACCCCTCCACTTT. It encodes CASSRQGDNSPLHF.

The rearrangement links TRBV7-8 to TRBJ2-3, with D perhaps matching TRBD1 (6 bases). Trimming removed 5 bases from V and 1 base from J, with 22 bases in between. The CDR3 runs 18 residues. CDR1 SGHVS and CDR2 FQNEAQ come from the germline V gene. The CDR3 coding sequence is TGTGCCAGCAGCAAACAGGGAGCACCGCCTGGGGGCACAGATACGCAGTATTTT. Its translation is CASSKQGAPPGGTDTQYF.

The chain employs TRBV5-4 and TRBJ2-3; possibly TRBD2 for D (5 bases). CDR1 and CDR2 (germline): SGHNT, YYREEE (reference sequence). CDR3 length: 15 amino acids. V lost 2 bases and J 0 bases, leaving 10 bases between the germline ends. CDR3 nucleotides: TGTGCCAGCAGCTTAACGGGGTCTAGCACAGATACGCAGTATTTT. This codes for CASSLTGSSTDTQYF.

The V and J genes are TRBV11-2 and TRBJ2-5; a possible D gene is TRBD2 (6 bases). The V gene lost 5 bases and the J gene lost 3 bases, with 10 bases spanning the gap. Per the germline V gene, CDR1 is SGHAT and CDR2 is FQNNGV. The length of the CDR3 is 13 residues. CDR3 DNA sequence: TGTGCCAGCAGCCCGGGGGTGAAAGAGACCCAGTACTTC. It codes for CASSPGVKETQYF. Full variable domain (missing parts from reference TRBV11-2 and TRBJ2-5): EAGVAQSPRYKIIEKRQSVAFWCNPISGHATLYWYQQILGQGPKLLIQFQNNGVVDDSQLPKDRFSAERLKGVDSTLKIQPAKLEDSAVYLCASSPGVKETQYFGPGTRLLVL.

For the CDR3, the DNA is TGCGCCAGCAGCCGATTATCCGGGACAGGGTGGAACGGGGAGCTGTTTTTT. It is translated as CASSRLSGTGWNGELFF. This chain joins TRBV5-1 and TRBJ2-2; 9 nucleotides agree with TRBD1. This CDR3 region has 17 residues. V shed 4 bases, J shed 7 bases, and the junction held 14 bases outside the gene matches. Per the germline V gene, CDR1 is SGHRS and CDR2 is YFSETQ. Full variable domain (rest looked up from reference TRBV5-1 and TRBJ2-2): KAGVTQTPRYLIKTRGQQVTLSCSPISGHRSVSWYQQTPGQGLQFLFEYFSETQRNKGNFPGRFSGRQFSNSRSEMNVSTLELGDSALYLCASSRLSGTGWNGELFFGEGSRLTVL.

This clone showed up just a few times. This rearrangement joins TRBV2 to TRBJ2-7; 12 bases fit TRBD1. J was trimmed by 6 bases and V by 7 bases; bases with no gene match: 7. CDR1 SNHLY and CDR2 FYNNEI come from the germline V gene. This CDR3 region has 14 residues. The CDR3 DNA follows: TGTGCCAGCAAGCGGGACAGGGGGCCGGTCGAGCAGTACTTC. Its protein product is CASKRDRGPVEQYF.

The V call is TRBV7-9, the J call TRBJ2-3; 9 nucleotides agree with TRBD1. The V segment lost 1 base and the J segment 3 bases; nucleotides outside the gene matches: 2. The CDR3 extends over 15 amino acids. Germline V lookup: CDR1 SEHNR, CDR2 FQNEAQ (reference sequence). The CDR3 loop is CASSLVDRGTDTQYF. Written as DNA, the CDR3 is TGTGCCAGCAGCTTAGTCGACAGGGGGACAGATACGCAGTATTTT. The entire variable domain, with the rest obtained from reference TRBV7-9 and TRBJ2-3, is as follows: DTGVSQNPRHKITKRGQNVTFRCDPISEHNRLYWYRQTLGQGPEFLTYFQNEAQLEKSRLLSDRFSAERPKGSFSTLEIQRTEQGDSAMYLCASSLVDRGTDTQYFGPGTRLTVL.

This rearrangement joins TRBV2 to TRBJ2-7, with D tentatively TRBD1 (6 bases). V was trimmed by 4 bases and J by 5 bases, leaving 21 bases between them. Germline V gives CDR1 SNHLY, CDR2 FYNNEI. The CDR3 is 16 amino acids. DNA for the CDR3: TGTGCCAGCAGTGTAACACCGGACAGTGGGAGCCACGAGCAGTACTTC. Its protein is CASSVTPDSGSHEQYF.

This clone was found once. This chain connects TRBV25-1 to TRBJ1-1; 7 nucleotides agree with TRBD1. J gave up 4 bases and V 4 bases, and 6 bases lay outside the gene matches. This CDR3 comprises 14 residues. From germline, CDR1 is MGHDK and CDR2 SYGVNS. The DNA for the CDR3 is TGTGCCAGCAGTGGGTACTGGGACAGCACTGAAGCTTTCTTT. It codes for CASSGYWDSTEAFF.

The chain couples TRBV6-6 to TRBJ1-1; 12 bases fit TRBD1. The trim removed 5 bases at V and 5 bases at J, leaving 6 bases unmatched. This CDR3 comprises 15 residues. Per germline, CDR1 MNHNY and CDR2 SVGAGI (reference sequence). The chain's CDR3 is CASSAGTGGGTEAFF. Written as DNA, the CDR3 is TGTGCCAGCAGTGCCGGGACAGGGGGCGGGACTGAAGCTTTCTTT.

The chain combines TRBV24-1 with TRBJ2-1; 8 positions agree with TRBD1. CDR3 length: 15 amino acids. Germline values: CDR1 KGHDR, CDR2 SFDVKD. Losses at the gene ends were 3 bases for V and 9 bases for J; bases not matched to a gene: 9. Written as DNA, the CDR3 is TGTGCCACCAGTGATCGGACAGGGTTCATCCGTGAGCAGTTCTTC. It translates to CATSDRTGFIREQFF.

V is TRBV5-1 and J is TRBJ2-1, with a weak D call TRBD2 (6 bases). The CDR3 totals 15 residues. Trimming shortened V by 1 base and J by 5 bases, and 13 bases separated the two germline ends. Germline V gives CDR1 SGHRS, CDR2 YFSETQ. This chain's CDR3 is CASSLWSSGNNEQFF. CDR3 nucleotide sequence: TGCGCCAGCAGCTTGTGGAGTAGCGGCAACAATGAGCAGTTCTTC.

The chain joins TRBV2 to TRBJ2-4; 8 bases map to TRBD1. The CDR3 is 13 residues long. The junction had 7 bases not matched to a gene; V was cut back by 6 bases and J by 9 bases. CDR1 is SNHLY, CDR2 FYNNEI, per germline. The CDR3 nucleotides are TGTGCCAGCAGGACAGGGGAAGAGGGCATTCAGTACTTC. Its protein is CASRTGEEGIQYF.

The V and J genes are TRBV6-5 and TRBJ1-4, with a possible D match to TRBD1 (6 bases). The ends were cut back, 5 bases at V and 10 bases at J, with 8 bases in the middle. This CDR3 contains 11 residues. Germline-derived CDR1 and CDR2 are MNHEY and SVGAGI. CDR3 sequence: CASSTGRKLFF. The CDR3 DNA reads as TGTGCCAGCAGTACAGGGAGAAAACTGTTTTTT.

The J gene is TRBJ2-2, the V gene TRBV27, with D maybe TRBD1 (5 bases). This CDR3 contains 15 residues. Trimming stripped 6 bases from V and 1 base from J, with 12 bases between. Germline V gene sequence: CDR1 MNHEY, CDR2 SMNVEV (reference sequence). DNA of the CDR3: TGTGCCAGCAGCCTAGTGGGGCTGAACACCGGGGAGCTGTTTTTT. This encodes CASSLVGLNTGELFF.

The CDR3 DNA sequence: TGTGCCAGCAGCCTTTCCCGGACAGCTTATGGCTACACCTTC. Protein sequence: CASSLSRTAYGYTF. The gene calls are TRBV14 and TRBJ1-2, with D maybe TRBD1 (6 bases). CDR3 length: 14 residues. The germline V gene encodes CDR1 SGHDN and CDR2 FVKESK. Between the trimmed V and J ends, which lost 4 bases and 5 bases, there was a span of 14 bases.

J is TRBJ2-5 and V is TRBV21-1; TRBD2 is the table's D call and was not checked against the DNA. TRBV21-1 is noted as a pseudogene. The CDR3 has 15 amino acids. In DNA form, the CDR3 reads TGTGCCAGCAGCAGAGAGCAACAGACTAAAGAGACCCAGTACTTC. Its translation: CASSREQQTKETQYF.

The chain joins TRBV4-1 to TRBJ1-6; D is unclear. Germline-derived CDR1 and CDR2 are MGHRA and YSYEKL. V lost 1 base and J 14 bases, leaving 12 bases between the germline ends. There are 13 residues in the CDR3. The DNA for the CDR3 is TGCGCCAGCAGCCAAGTTAATTGGGAGGCCCTCCACTTT. The encoded protein is CASSQVNWEALHF.

This sequence joins TRBV7-2 and TRBJ1-5; 9 bases are shared with TRBD1. The CDR3 length is 17 residues. The junction had 9 bases not matched to a gene; V was cut back by 6 bases and J by 0 bases. CDR1 and CDR2 (germline): SGHTA, FQGNSA. The CDR3 spells CASRTGQGHYSNQPQHF. The CDR3 coding sequence is TGTGCCAGCAGGACGGGACAGGGCCATTATAGCAATCAGCCCCAGCATTTT.